One sample yielded the 26 T cell receptor beta chains listed below, sequenced in a study of cytomegalovirus exposure and HLA in healthy donors. PCR primers comprised 60 Vbeta and 13 Jbeta primers. Using immunoSEQ multiplex PCR, the repertoire was profiled, and TCRdb retains in-frame clones only, with some absent. Of 110,000 to 150,000 clones in the sample, 82% were seen once. The material sequenced was PBMCs. All receptors come from a man between 18 and 29 years old in good health and CMV-seropositive.

This rearrangement joins TRBV5-5 to TRBJ2-1, with 9 positions matching TRBD1. The CDR3 sequence is 15 residues long. Germline V gene sequence: CDR1 SGHKS, CDR2 YYEKEE (reference sequence). The V segment lost 4 bases and the J segment 8 bases; nucleotides outside the gene matches: 10. CDR3 sequence reads: CASSAGTGMLDEQFF. CDR3 in DNA: TGTGCCAGCAGCGCAGGGACAGGGATGTTGGATGAGCAGTTCTTC.

CDR3 bases: TGTGCCAGCAGTGAAGTTGGGGCGGGAGGGCCCTACAATGAGCAGTTCTTC. Protein product: CASSEVGAGGPYNEQFF. The chain has TRBV6-1 and TRBJ2-1; TRBD2 matches 9 bases. V lost 1 base and J lost 2; bases outside the gene matches: 6. Germline V gene sequence: CDR1 MNHNS, CDR2 SASEGT. The CDR3 consists of 17 residues.

The chain joins TRBV6-1 to TRBJ1-5; 7 bases line up with TRBD1. Per the germline V gene, CDR1 is MNHNS and CDR2 is SASEGT. The CDR3 contains 14 residues. J was trimmed by 8 bases and V by 1 base; bases with no gene match: 5. The CDR3 sequence: CASSEGHRGKPQHF. The CDR3 coding sequence is TGTGCCAGCAGTGAAGGGCACAGGGGCAAGCCCCAGCATTTT.

The chain employs TRBV29-1 and TRBJ2-3; 8 bases align to TRBD2. CDR1 is SQVTM, CDR2 ANQGSEA, per germline. The V segment lost 3 bases and the J segment 0 bases; nucleotides outside the gene matches: 5. The CDR3 extends over 15 amino acids. CDR3 bases: TGCAGCGTTGACGTGGCGGGAGGTAGCACAGATACGCAGTATTTT. This translates into CSVDVAGGSTDTQYF.

This clone appeared a few times. The chain couples TRBV29-1 to TRBJ2-2; TRBD1 matches at 8 bases. The CDR3 consists of 15 residues. The V and J ends lost 4 bases and 7 bases, in that order; junction bases with no gene match: 11. The germline V gene encodes CDR1 SQVTM and CDR2 ANQGSEA. CDR3 sequence reads: CSVGGETGDDGELFF. The CDR3 DNA follows: TGCAGCGTTGGAGGAGAGACAGGGGATGACGGGGAGCTGTTTTTT.

The chain joins TRBV15 to TRBJ2-3; 8 bases are shared with TRBD2. CDR3 size: 13 residues. The germline V gene has CDR1 LNHNV and CDR2 YYDKDF (reference sequence). The V segment lost 8 bases and the J segment 8 bases; nucleotides outside the gene matches: 9. As DNA, the CDR3 is TGTGCCACCGGGACTAGATTGGGCGGTACGCAGTATTTT. Protein product: CATGTRLGGTQYF.

The chain has TRBV2 and TRBJ2-2; weak D call: TRBD1 (5 bases). Per germline, CDR1 SNHLY and CDR2 FYNNEI. Between the trimmed V and J ends, which lost 6 bases and 6 bases, there was a span of 14 bases. The CDR3 sequence is 14 residues long. The CDR3 bases are TGTGCCAGCAGCGAGAGCAGGGTATCCGGGGAGCTGTTTTTT. It specifies CASSESRVSGELFF.

A few counts support this clone. This sequence joins TRBV5-1 and TRBJ2-7, with a possible D match to TRBD2 (5 bases). Germline V lookup: CDR1 SGHRS, CDR2 YFSETQ. Trimming pared 5 bases from V and 6 bases from J, leaving 21 bases between. The CDR3 totals 15 residues. CDR3 sequence reads: CASRTGSVSGGEQYF. CDR3 nucleotide sequence: TGCGCCAGCAGGACCGGGTCCGTGTCTGGAGGCGAGCAGTACTTC.

For the CDR3, the DNA is TGCGCCAGCAGTGCTCCCAGGGGGGAGACTTACAATGAGCAGTTCTTC. Its protein is CASSAPRGETYNEQFF. This chain links TRBV10-1 with TRBJ2-1, with TRBD1 as a possible D gene (7 bases). V dropped 4 bases and J dropped 4 bases, with 17 bases sitting between them. The CDR3 loop spans 16 amino acids. Germline lookup yields CDR1 WNHNN and CDR2 SYGVQD (reference sequence).

The chain has TRBV27 and TRBJ2-7, with 9 positions matching TRBD2. V lost 7 bases and J lost 5; bases outside the gene matches: 9. In germline, CDR1 is MNHEY, CDR2 SMNVEV (reference sequence). This CDR3 comprises 14 residues. The CDR3 loop is CASTIAGVRNEQYF. CDR3 DNA sequence: TGTGCCAGCACAATAGCGGGAGTAAGAAACGAGCAGTACTTC.

The chain recombines TRBV5-1 with TRBJ1-1, with D possibly TRBD1 on 5 matching bases. V shed 4 bases and J shed 0 bases, with 16 bases lying between them. CDR1 SGHRS and CDR2 YFSETQ come from the germline V gene. The CDR3 loop spans 16 amino acids. CDR3 in amino acids: CASSRLQQDLNTEAFF. CDR3 sequence (DNA): TGCGCCAGCAGCCGACTCCAACAGGATCTGAACACTGAAGCTTTCTTT.

This chain uses TRBV2 with TRBJ1-1; unclear D gene. The CDR3 spans 16 residues. From germline, CDR1 is SNHLY and CDR2 FYNNEI. Trimming stripped 0 bases from V and 1 base from J, with 12 bases between. CDR3 bases: TGTGCCAGCAGTGAAGCTTTATACGAGTCGAACACTGAAGCTTTCTTT. It codes for CASSEALYESNTEAFF.

The chain uses TRBV28 and TRBJ2-1, with 13 nucleotides matching TRBD2. The germline V gene has CDR1 MDHEN and CDR2 SYDVKM. The CDR3 sequence is 16 residues long. With V trimmed by 5 bases and J by 13 bases, 14 bases remained unmatched. CDR3 residues: CASSRPSGLAGPLQFF. In DNA form, the CDR3 reads TGTGCCAGCAGTCGCCCCTCGGGACTAGCGGGACCCCTACAGTTCTTC.

The sample holds one count of this clone. The chain has TRBV5-1 and TRBJ2-1, with D possibly matching TRBD1 (5 bases). The germline V gene has CDR1 SGHRS and CDR2 YFSETQ. The CDR3 is 14 amino acids. Trimming left V 0 bases short and J 8 bases short, with 12 bases between. Here the CDR3 DNA reads TGCGCCAGCAGCTTGGGGATCAGGGAAGATGAGCAGTTCTTC. It encodes CASSLGIREDEQFF. Using reference TRBV5-1 and TRBJ2-1 for the parts outside the CDR3, the full variable domain is KAGVTQTPRYLIKTRGQQVTLSCSPISGHRSVSWYQQTPGQGLQFLFEYFSETQRNKGNFPGRFSGRQFSNSRSEMNVSTLELGDSALYLCASSLGIREDEQFFGPGTRLTVL.

CDR3: CASRDPGSLGVVFPGDEQFF. The CDR3 coding sequence is TGTGCCAGCAGGGATCCAGGGAGCCTAGGGGTAGTGTTTCCGGGGGATGAGCAGTTCTTC. The chain joins TRBV2 to TRBJ2-1; D may be TRBD2 (6 bases). V was clipped by 6 bases and J by 8 bases, with 35 bases between them. The CDR3 extends over 20 amino acids. CDR1 is SNHLY and CDR2 is FYNNEI in the germline V gene.

The V call is TRBV5-4, the J call TRBJ2-5; 10 nucleotides match TRBD1. CDR3 length: 15 residues. CDR1 is SGHNT and CDR2 is YYREEE in the germline V gene (reference sequence). The junction had 9 bases not matched to a gene; V was cut back by 4 bases and J by 6 bases. The CDR3 DNA sequence: TGTGCCAGCAGCACAGGGACAGGGGACGTGAAGACCCAGTACTTC. It is translated as CASSTGTGDVKTQYF.

This clone has more than one count but fewer than ten. The rearrangement links TRBV5-1 to TRBJ1-4; 9 bases match TRBD1. There are 15 residues in the CDR3. V trimming: 3 bases; J trimming: 8 bases; junction bases outside the gene matches: 8. Germline V CDR1 and CDR2: SGHRS, YFSETQ. Here the CDR3 DNA reads TGCGCCAGCAGCTCGACAGGGGGAGTGAGGGAAAAACTGTTTTTT. This sequence encodes CASSSTGGVREKLFF.

The chain combines TRBV6-6 with TRBJ1-2; 9 nucleotides agree with TRBD1. Germline CDR1 is MNHNY and CDR2 is SVGAGI (reference sequence). The CDR3 spans 13 residues. V trimming: 7 bases; J trimming: 4 bases; junction bases outside the gene matches: 4. The CDR3 sequence: CASNMGQGYGYTF. Here the CDR3 DNA reads TGTGCCAGCAATATGGGACAGGGCTATGGCTACACCTTC.

The V gene is TRBV6-5, the J gene TRBJ1-4; D gene uncertain. V lost 0 bases to trimming and J lost 4 bases, with 12 bases between them. The V gene's germline CDR1 is MNHEY and CDR2 SVGAGI. This CDR3 comprises 16 residues. CDR3: CASSYSGRELNEKLFF. The CDR3 nucleotides read TGTGCCAGCAGTTACTCAGGACGGGAACTTAATGAAAAACTGTTTTTT.

This clone was picked up one time. V is TRBV7-8 and J is TRBJ2-1; 9 nucleotides match TRBD2. Germline lookup yields CDR1 SGHVS and CDR2 FQNEAQ. The CDR3 loop spans 13 amino acids. With 3 bases clipped from V and 9 bases from J, the junction kept 3 bases outside the gene matches. CDR3 in DNA: TGTGCCAGCAGCTTGCGGGGGGGAGTTGAGCAGTTCTTC. Translated, it gives CASSLRGGVEQFF.

The chain joins TRBV5-1 to TRBJ2-5; 8 bases line up with TRBD1. The CDR3 contains 13 residues. The ends lost 6 bases at V and 5 bases at J; junction bases unmatched: 6. Per germline, CDR1 SGHRS and CDR2 YFSETQ. CDR3 DNA sequence: TGCGCCAGCACTCGGACAGGGTTGGAGACCCAGTACTTC. The encoded protein is CASTRTGLETQYF.

This clone has only a few counts. J is TRBJ1-1 and V is TRBV5-1, with 8 bases fitting TRBD1. The CDR3 sequence is 16 residues long. The germline V gene encodes CDR1 SGHRS and CDR2 YFSETQ. J lost 2 bases, V lost 5 bases, and 11 bases had no gene match. The chain's CDR3 is CASSYLGQGDNTEAFF. CDR3 coding DNA: TGCGCCAGCAGTTACTTAGGACAGGGAGATAACACTGAAGCTTTCTTT.

The chain employs TRBV7-2 and TRBJ1-1; tentative D call: TRBD1 (5 bases). Germline CDR1 and CDR2: SGHTA and FQGNSA. CDR3 length: 14 amino acids. Trimming removed 4 bases from V and 1 base from J, with 10 bases in between. CDR3 loop: CASSSLQGNTEAFF. Here the CDR3 DNA reads TGTGCCAGCAGCTCCCTCCAGGGGAACACTGAAGCTTTCTTT.

A single count supports this clone. The chain carries TRBV29-1 and TRBJ2-7, with D possibly being TRBD2 (6 bases). Trimming took 5 bases from V and 2 from J, leaving 22 bases between them. Looked up from germline, CDR1 is SQVTM and CDR2 is ANQGSEA. This CDR3 spans 16 amino acids. CDR3 in amino acids: CSVQSVSMRGTYEQYF. As DNA, the CDR3 is TGCAGCGTTCAGAGCGTGAGTATGCGGGGCACCTACGAGCAGTACTTC.

The chain links TRBV13 to TRBJ1-1; no clear D. With 3 bases removed from V and 0 bases from J, the gap between germline ends came to 8 bases. The CDR3 runs 14 residues. Germline CDR1 and CDR2: PRHDT and FYEKMQ (reference sequence). This CDR3 is CASSFERLNTEAFF. Written as DNA, the CDR3 is TGTGCCAGCAGCTTTGAGCGCCTGAACACTGAAGCTTTCTTT.

This clone has a single count. The gene calls are TRBV7-9 and TRBJ2-5, with TRBD2 identical over 12 bases. Germline assignment: CDR1 SEHNR and CDR2 FQNEAQ (reference sequence). The CDR3 spans 16 residues. Trimming cost V 5 bases and J 5 bases; bases outside gene matches: 9. This CDR3 reads CASSPRLAGDRETQYF. The CDR3 nucleotides read TGTGCCAGCAGCCCACGACTAGCGGGAGACCGGGAGACCCAGTACTTC. Looking up the rest from reference TRBV7-9 and TRBJ2-5 gives the full variable domain: DTGVSQNPRHKITKRGQNVTFRCDPISEHNRLYWYRQTLGQGPEFLTYFQNEAQLEKSRLLSDRFSAERPKGSFSTLEIQRTEQGDSAMYLCASSPRLAGDRETQYFGPGTRLLVL.